A selection of T cell receptor beta chains follows, all from one sample in a study of blood T cell repertoires in COVID-19. TCRdb keeps only in-frame clones here, not all; method: immunoSEQ multiplex PCR. The sample lists approximately 68,000 clones; roughly 90% were seen once. Sequencing used peripheral blood. These receptors all come from a man aged 70 or older with active or convalescent COVID-19. Both conserved end residues are part of each CDR3. Each record gives: clone size, D gene, J gene, V gene, CDR3 DNA, CDR3 protein. D genes are given only for firm matches. Only part of the rows carry a size: once, few, many, or a class if the clone is expanded.

clone size: .
D gene: .
J gene: TRBJ2-1
V gene: TRBV6-1
CDR3 DNA: TGTGCCAGCAGTGAACGGGTGAATGAGCAGTTCTTC
CDR3 protein: CASSERVNEQFF

clone size: .
D gene: .
J gene: TRBJ2-2
V gene: TRBV24-1
CDR3 DNA: TGTGCCACCAGTGATCCCAGGGAAGGCGGGGTTACCGGGGAGCTGTTTTTT
CDR3 protein: CATSDPREGGVTGELFF

clone size: .
D gene: TRBD1
J gene: TRBJ1-1
V gene: TRBV19
CDR3 DNA: TGTGCCACCCAGCGGGGGACAGGGGAGAACACTGAAGCTTTCTTT
CDR3 protein: CATQRGTGENTEAFF

clone size: .
D gene: .
J gene: TRBJ1-6
V gene: TRBV2
CDR3 DNA: TGTGCCGGATCAGTGGGCCTTAATTCACCCCTCCACTTT
CDR3 protein: CAGSVGLNSPLHF

clone size: .
D gene: TRBD1
J gene: TRBJ1-1
V gene: TRBV5-1
CDR3 DNA: TGCGCCAGCAGCTTTGGTGGACAGGGACGACGGAACACTGAAGCTTTCTTT
CDR3 protein: CASSFGGQGRRNTEAFF

clone size: .
D gene: .
J gene: TRBJ2-5
V gene: TRBV6-1
CDR3 DNA: TGTGCCAGCAGTGAAGCACAGGTTAGGGGGACCCAGTACTTC
CDR3 protein: CASSEAQVRGTQYF

clone size: .
D gene: .
J gene: TRBJ1-2
V gene: TRBV6-6
CDR3 DNA: TGTGCCAGCAGTTACTCGAAGACAGGCGACTATGGCTACACCTTC
CDR3 protein: CASSYSKTGDYGYTF

clone size: .
D gene: .
J gene: TRBJ1-5
V gene: TRBV2
CDR3 DNA: TGTGCCAGCAGTGTCTCGACAAATCAGCCCCAGCATTTT
CDR3 protein: CASSVSTNQPQHF

clone size: .
D gene: TRBD1
J gene: TRBJ1-3
V gene: TRBV7-2
CDR3 DNA: TGTGCCAGCAGCTTCGGACAGGGAGGAAACACCATATATTTT
CDR3 protein: CASSFGQGGNTIYF

clone size: .
D gene: .
J gene: TRBJ1-1
V gene: TRBV11-2
CDR3 DNA: TGTGCCAGCAGCTTAGCCAGGGGAGAGAGCACTGAAGCTTTCTTT
CDR3 protein: CASSLARGESTEAFF

clone size: once
D gene: .
J gene: TRBJ1-1
V gene: TRBV23-1
CDR3 DNA: TGCGCCAGCAGTCAACCGGGCCAGGGCTGGATGGACACTGAAGCTTTCTTT
CDR3 protein: CASSQPGQGWMDTEAFF

clone size: .
D gene: TRBD1
J gene: TRBJ1-6
V gene: TRBV28
CDR3 DNA: TGTGCCAGCAGCTACCTAGGGACAGGGGGTCATTCACCCCTCCACTTT
CDR3 protein: CASSYLGTGGHSPLHF

clone size: .
D gene: TRBD2
J gene: TRBJ2-5
V gene: TRBV19
CDR3 DNA: TGTGCCAGTAGTATAAGGGAGGGAGAGACCCAGTACTTC
CDR3 protein: CASSIREGETQYF

clone size: .
D gene: .
J gene: TRBJ1-2
V gene: TRBV7-2
CDR3 DNA: TGTGCCAGCAGCTTAATAGGAGGGGCCAGTGGCTACACCTTC
CDR3 protein: CASSLIGGASGYTF

clone size: .
D gene: TRBD2
J gene: TRBJ2-7
V gene: TRBV4-1
CDR3 DNA: TGCGCCAGCAGCAACATACCCCTCAAGCGGGGTAGGAGCTACGAGCAGTACTTC
CDR3 protein: CASSNIPLKRGRSYEQYF

clone size: .
D gene: .
J gene: TRBJ1-2
V gene: TRBV5-1
CDR3 DNA: TGCGCCAGCAGCTTGGGAGGTTCAGCTAACTATGGCTACACCTTC
CDR3 protein: CASSLGGSANYGYTF

clone size: .
D gene: .
J gene: TRBJ2-3
V gene: TRBV7-3
CDR3 DNA: TGTGCCAGCAGCTTAACCGCGGGTAGCGGAAGCACAGATACGCAGTATTTT
CDR3 protein: CASSLTAGSGSTDTQYF

clone size: .
D gene: TRBD2
J gene: TRBJ2-1
V gene: TRBV29-1
CDR3 DNA: TGCAGCGTTGAATCTGGGGGGGTTGAGCAGTTCTTC
CDR3 protein: CSVESGGVEQFF

clone size: .
D gene: TRBD1
J gene: TRBJ2-5
V gene: TRBV19
CDR3 DNA: TGTGCCAGTAGTATATTACCGGGACAGGGAAGCGAGACCCAGTACTTC
CDR3 protein: CASSILPGQGSETQYF

clone size: .
D gene: TRBD1
J gene: TRBJ1-2
V gene: TRBV30
CDR3 DNA: TGTGCCTGGAGTGTTCGACAGGGGGGAGAGGGCTATGGCTACACCTTC
CDR3 protein: CAWSVRQGGEGYGYTF

clone size: .
D gene: TRBD1
J gene: TRBJ2-2
V gene: TRBV6-6
CDR3 DNA: TGTGCCAGCAGTCCGACAGGGGGGCCCGGGGAGCTGTTTTTT
CDR3 protein: CASSPTGGPGELFF

clone size: .
D gene: .
J gene: TRBJ1-2
V gene: TRBV19
CDR3 DNA: TGTGCCAGTAGTATAGGGCCAGGGAACTATGGCTACACCTTC
CDR3 protein: CASSIGPGNYGYTF

clone size: .
D gene: TRBD1
J gene: TRBJ2-1
V gene: TRBV6-5
CDR3 DNA: TGTGCCAGCAGCTCGGACAGGGCCTCCTACAATGAGCAGTTCTTC
CDR3 protein: CASSSDRASYNEQFF

clone size: .
D gene: .
J gene: TRBJ1-4
V gene: TRBV5-1
CDR3 DNA: TGCGCCAGCAGCTTTTCTGGGCACTCCAATGAAAAACTGTTTTTT
CDR3 protein: CASSFSGHSNEKLFF